These T cell receptor beta chains were read from a single sample in a study of blood T cell repertoires in COVID-19. Method: immunoSEQ multiplex PCR; TCRdb's copy keeps in-frame clones and lacks some. The sample lists 60,000 to 70,000 clones, approximately 80% occurring once. The sample taken for sequencing was peripheral blood. The receptors were gathered from an elderly woman with acute or convalescent COVID-19. The CDR3 runs from the conserved cysteine through the conserved F or W. D genes are given only for firm matches. The size of a clone is reported for some rows only, either as once, few or many, or as a class for expanded clones.

CASATGTIPEKLFF | TGTGCCAGCGCCACCGGGACAATCCCTGAAAAACTGTTTTTT | - | TRBJ1-4 | - | TRBV28
CASRGQGASYEQYF | TGCGCCAGCAGAGGGCAGGGGGCTTCCTACGAGCAGTACTTC | - | TRBJ2-7 | TRBD1 | TRBV5-1
CASSPGTASRNTIYF | TGTGCCAGCAGCCCCGGGACAGCAAGTAGAAACACCATATATTTT | - | TRBJ1-3 | TRBD1 | TRBV11-2
CASSDGFSNTEAFF | TGTGCCAGCAGTGACGGGTTCTCGAACACTGAAGCTTTCTTT | once | TRBJ1-1 | - | TRBV2
CSVQGGGNQPQHF | TGCAGCGTTCAAGGAGGGGGAAATCAGCCCCAGCATTTT | - | TRBJ1-5 | - | TRBV29-1
CASSPPNRGFSTEAFF | TGTGCCAGCTCACCACCCAACAGGGGATTTAGCACTGAAGCTTTCTTT | - | TRBJ1-1 | TRBD1 | TRBV18
CASSPGLQAFF | TGTGCCAGCAGCCCCGGTTTGCAAGCTTTCTTT | - | TRBJ1-1 | - | TRBV6-2/TRBV6-3
CASSLRQGGTDTQYF | TGTGCCAGCAGTCTCAGACAGGGAGGCACAGATACGCAGTATTTT | - | TRBJ2-3 | TRBD1 | TRBV6-5
CASSIENEKLFF | TGTGCCAGCAGCATCGAGAATGAAAAACTGTTTTTT | - | TRBJ1-4 | - | TRBV7-9
CASSLVSGIGGYTF | TGTGCCAGCAGCTTAGTGTCCGGGATTGGGGGCTACACCTTC | - | TRBJ1-2 | - | TRBV7-9
CAWKETGEETQYF | TGTGCCTGGAAAGAGACAGGGGAAGAGACCCAGTACTTC | few | TRBJ2-5 | TRBD1 | TRBV30
CATSSGSWTGELFF | TGTGCCACCTCTAGCGGGAGTTGGACCGGGGAGCTGTTTTTT | - | TRBJ2-2 | TRBD2 | TRBV24-1
CASSDSSGESYEQYF | TGTGCCAGCAGCGACTCTAGCGGGGAGTCCTACGAGCAGTACTTC | once | TRBJ2-7 | TRBD2 | TRBV11-2
CSVENRGLSYGYTF | TGCAGCGTCGAAAACAGGGGGCTTTCCTATGGCTACACCTTC | once | TRBJ1-2 | TRBD1 | TRBV29-1
CASSGQGAYEQYF | TGTGCCAGCAGCGGACAGGGGGCCTACGAGCAGTACTTC | many | TRBJ2-7 | TRBD1 | TRBV9
CASTRGPGLFF | TGTGCCAGTACTCGAGGTCCCGGGCTGTTTTTT | - | TRBJ2-2 | - | TRBV19
CASSLKRAGGNNTGELFF | TGTGCCAGCAGCTTAAAAAGGGCGGGAGGGAATAACACCGGGGAGCTGTTTTTT | - | TRBJ2-2 | TRBD2 | TRBV4-2
CASAPGGNEQFF | TGTGCCAGCGCCCCCGGGGGTAATGAGCAGTTCTTC | - | TRBJ2-1 | - | TRBV6-6
CASSQGLTGDLYEQYF | TGCGCCAGCAGCCAAGGTTTGACGGGAGACCTCTACGAGCAGTACTTC | once | TRBJ2-7 | - | TRBV4-1
CASSLSRNTEAFF | TGCGCCAGCAGCTTGTCGCGCAACACTGAAGCTTTCTTT | - | TRBJ1-1 | - | TRBV5-1
CASSSPGGYNEQFF | TGTGCCAGCAGCTCCCCGGGGGGGTACAATGAGCAGTTCTTC | - | TRBJ2-1 | TRBD2 | TRBV7-9
CASSRAFPSNQPQHF | TGTGCCAGTAGTAGGGCCTTCCCTAGCAATCAGCCCCAGCATTTT | many | TRBJ1-5 | - | TRBV19
CASSYESSGIGTEAFF | TGTGCCAGCAGTTACGAGAGTTCGGGGATCGGCACTGAAGCTTTCTTT | few | TRBJ1-1 | - | TRBV6-5
CSAGQGTGTEAFF | TGCAGCGCTGGTCAGGGTACGGGCACTGAAGCTTTCTTT | - | TRBJ1-1 | - | TRBV29-1
CASSWNRVPAETQYF | TGTGCCAGCAGCTGGAACAGGGTTCCCGCGGAGACCCAGTACTTC | - | TRBJ2-5 | - | TRBV5-4
CSVTENTEAFF | TGCAGCGTAACAGAGAACACTGAAGCTTTCTTT | - | TRBJ1-1 | - | TRBV29-1
CASSGQGNTGELFF | TGTGCCAGCAGCGGACAGGGGAACACCGGGGAGCTGTTTTTT | - | TRBJ2-2 | TRBD1 | TRBV2
CASSSGQYSGNTIYF | TGCGCCAGCAGCTCGGGACAGTACTCTGGAAACACCATATATTTT | - | TRBJ1-3 | TRBD1 | TRBV5-1
CASRAPRTRAFF | TGTGCCAGCAGGGCTCCCCGAACGCGGGCTTTCTTT | - | TRBJ1-1 | - | TRBV28
CASSGTLAGIEQFF | TGTGCCAGCAGCGGGACACTAGCGGGAATTGAGCAGTTCTTC | - | TRBJ2-1 | TRBD2 | TRBV5-6
CASTTRGADFTDTQYF | TGTGCCAGCACCACCCGGGGAGCGGACTTCACAGATACGCAGTATTTT | few | TRBJ2-3 | - | TRBV28
CASTGVKEKLFF | TGTGCCAGCACGGGGGTAAAGGAAAAACTGTTTTTT | large | TRBJ1-4 | - | TRBV6-5
CSVQQANYGYTF | TGCAGCGTCCAACAAGCTAACTATGGCTACACCTTC | - | TRBJ1-2 | - | TRBV29-1
CASSPPYGSYEQYF | TGTGCCAGCTCACCACCGTACGGCTCCTACGAGCAGTACTTC | - | TRBJ2-7 | - | TRBV18
CASSPVEGRPQHF | TGTGCCAGCTCCCCCGTGGAGGGGCGGCCCCAGCATTTT | once | TRBJ1-5 | - | TRBV18
CATSDAGQDDSEQFF | TGTGCCACCAGTGATGCCGGACAGGATGACAGTGAGCAGTTCTTC | - | TRBJ2-1 | TRBD1 | TRBV24-1
CAFRTATSYEQYF | TGTGCCTTCCGGACTGCGACCTCCTACGAGCAGTACTTC | - | TRBJ2-7 | - | TRBV30
CASSPGLWGTQYF | TGTGCCAGCAGTCCGGGACTTTGGGGGACCCAGTACTTC | - | TRBJ2-5 | - | TRBV28
CASSSRDSGYEQYF | TGTGCCAGCAGCTCCCGGGACAGCGGGTACGAGCAGTACTTC | - | TRBJ2-7 | - | TRBV5-4
CASSPRAGTGELFF | TGTGCCAGCAGTCCCAGGGCAGGCACCGGGGAGCTGTTTTTT | once | TRBJ2-2 | - | TRBV25-1
CASSRQTNSPLHF | TGTGCCAGCAGCAGACAGACAAATTCACCCCTCCACTTT | few | TRBJ1-6 | - | TRBV4-2
CASRTSGRGQETQYF | TGCGCCAGCAGAACTAGCGGGAGGGGACAAGAGACCCAGTACTTC | - | TRBJ2-5 | TRBD2 | TRBV5-1
CATSDPVGSQGYGYTF | TGTGCCACCAGTGACCCGGTGGGGTCTCAGGGCTATGGCTACACCTTC | - | TRBJ1-2 | - | TRBV24-1
CASSLVASTYEQYF | TGTGCCAGCAGCTTAGTTGCTAGTACCTACGAGCAGTACTTC | - | TRBJ2-7 | - | TRBV11-2
CASSSRRETHNEQFF | TGTGCCAGCAGCTCCCGGCGGGAGACCCACAATGAGCAGTTCTTC | few | TRBJ2-1 | TRBD2 | TRBV7-9
CASSQRGLAGAGRF | TGTGCCAGCAGCCAGAGAGGACTAGCGGGCGCGGGACGCTTC | - | TRBJ2-7 | TRBD2 | TRBV13
CASSVGVLGLNNEQYF | TGTGCCAGCAGCGTAGGGGTCTTAGGACTAAATAACGAGCAGTACTTC | - | TRBJ2-7 | - | TRBV9
CASSYDATGRNYGYTF | TGTGCCAGCAGTTACGATGCGACAGGGCGGAACTATGGCTACACCTTC | - | TRBJ1-2 | TRBD1 | TRBV6-5
CASSLAEDQPQHF | TGTGCCAGCAGCTTAGCAGAGGATCAGCCCCAGCATTTT | - | TRBJ1-5 | - | TRBV7-8
CASSLPLAGGGDTQYF | TGCGCCAGCAGCTTGCCCCTAGCGGGAGGGGGAGATACGCAGTATTTT | - | TRBJ2-3 | TRBD2 | TRBV5-1
CASSFGAGEYSNQPQHF | TGTGCCAGCAGTTTCGGCGCGGGAGAGTATAGCAATCAGCCCCAGCATTTT | - | TRBJ1-5 | - | TRBV28
CASRTGGSYNEQFF | TGTGCCAGCAGGACAGGGGGCTCCTACAATGAGCAGTTCTTC | - | TRBJ2-1 | TRBD1 | TRBV11-2
CASSYRNEQFF | TGTGCCAGCAGTTACAGGAATGAGCAGTTCTTC | few | TRBJ2-1 | - | TRBV27
CASSLGAVATDTQYF | TGCGCCAGCAGCTTGGGCGCGGTGGCCACAGATACGCAGTATTTT | - | TRBJ2-3 | - | TRBV5-1
CASSPWTSGSDTQYF | TGTGCCAGCAGCCCCTGGACTAGCGGATCAGATACGCAGTATTTT | once | TRBJ2-3 | TRBD2 | TRBV7-2
CASSGTGLRNQPQHF | TGTGCCAGTAGTGGAACAGGGCTCCGCAATCAGCCCCAGCATTTT | - | TRBJ1-5 | - | TRBV19
CASSFMGEVGELFF | TGTGCCAGCAGTTTCATGGGGGAGGTCGGGGAGCTGTTTTTT | many | TRBJ2-2 | - | TRBV28
CASRPPYGASYNEQFF | TGTGCCAGTAGACCTCCTTACGGTGCCTCCTACAATGAGCAGTTCTTC | - | TRBJ2-1 | - | TRBV19
CASSPRPGSGRPPTDTQYF | TGTGCCAGCAGCCCCCGGCCGGGGAGCGGGAGGCCCCCCACAGATACGCAGTATTTT | - | TRBJ2-3 | TRBD2 | TRBV9